This TCR beta chain is drawn from a study of shared clonotypes between healthy human individuals. Sequencing was performed with immunoSEQ multiplex PCR; in TCRdb, only in-frame clones are kept and a portion is missing. The sample holds nearly 750,000 clones, roughly 72% seen once. This clone was seen only once. V dropped 5 bases and J dropped 4 bases, with 17 bases sitting between them. The V gene's germline CDR1 is MDHEN and CDR2 SYDVKM. The CDR3 has 15 amino acids. The rearrangement joins TRBV28 to TRBJ1-2; D uncertain. The sample consisted of memory CD4+ T cells sorted from blood. Subset here: CD45RA-negative fraction. This sequence originates from a woman in her thirties in good health. CDR3 residues: CASSPPFGQIYGYTF. CDR3 DNA sequence: TGTGCCAGCAGTCCCCCTTTTGGGCAGATCTATGGCTACACCTTC.